A selection of T cell receptor beta chains follows, all from one sample in a study of technical replicates of blood from a handful of donors. Profiled with immunoSEQ multiplex PCR; TCRdb holds only in-frame clones, not every one. The sample has roughly 60,000 clones; 85% to 95% are singletons. Sequencing was performed on PBMCs. Receptor source: a human donor in good health. Some clones in this sample may be carry-over from other donors' samples. CDR3s leave out the opening cysteine and the closing phenylalanine or tryptophan.

V	J	CDR3
TRBV6-5	TRBJ2-7	ASSYSGSGTGLEQY
TRBV2	TRBJ2-3	ATSERETDTQY
TRBV7-2	TRBJ2-5	ASSPGLAEETQY
TRBV7-9	TRBJ1-2	ASSHGTVNYGYT
TRBV2	TRBJ2-7	ASSYARGYEQY
TRBV11-3	TRBJ2-3	ASSLESSGGTDTQY
TRBV4-2	TRBJ2-3	ASSQGLEADTQY
TRBV7-2	TRBJ2-6	ASSFRGSGANVLT
TRBV11-2	TRBJ2-7	ASSLGTGSYEQY
TRBV2	TRBJ2-2	ASKNQETGELF
TRBV6-5	TRBJ2-1	ASRGGRAYNEQF
TRBV20-1	TRBJ2-7	SPRGIREQY
TRBV18	TRBJ1-6	ASSRMRDSPLH
TRBV6-5	TRBJ1-2	ASSYGAGPGGGYT
TRBV7-6	TRBJ2-7	ASSLGGPGTPGEQY
TRBV5-1	TRBJ2-2	ASSLELAGGVGTGELF
TRBV6-6	TRBJ2-1	ASSPTGTSRNEQF
TRBV7-2	TRBJ2-5	ASSLAMVPRETQY
TRBV2	TRBJ2-3	ATSKGGGGYDTQY
TRBV19	TRBJ1-2	ASSPGTGTNYGYT
TRBV6-6	TRBJ1-1	ASSNLGQGGAEAF
TRBV4-2	TRBJ1-1	ASSPRTGDSAAEAF
TRBV5-1	TRBJ2-3	ASTMIGGRTQY
TRBV5-1	TRBJ2-7	ASNGGAGTYEQY
TRBV29-1	TRBJ2-7	SVGGTSISYEQY
TRBV29-1	TRBJ2-1	SVDGGGRGGQIENEQF
TRBV6-5	TRBJ1-3	ASSYTRGSGNTIY
TRBV2	TRBJ1-6	ASRGSGGNSYNSPLH
TRBV6-6	TRBJ2-2	ASRGEGGLATGELF
TRBV15	TRBJ2-3	ATSRDTARENTQY
TRBV7-7	TRBJ2-1	ASSLAPTLANEQF
TRBV7-9	TRBJ2-7	ASSLDFSGDSYEQY
TRBV7-9	TRBJ1-3	ASSSTQGGGNTIY
TRBV9	TRBJ1-6	ASSERQGYNSPLH
TRBV9	TRBJ2-3	ASSVGPTRSTDTQY
TRBV6-1	TRBJ2-7	ASTQGTSGTYEQY
TRBV4-3	TRBJ2-7	ASRGRGSAEQY
TRBV14	TRBJ1-2	ASSQAHGGYGYT
TRBV10-3	TRBJ2-1	AISESEGLADSYNEQF
TRBV11-2	TRBJ2-3	ASSLLAGTDTQY
TRBV5-1	TRBJ2-5	ASSLGDREQETQY
TRBV5-1	TRBJ2-7	ASSITSGATYEQY
TRBV7-2	TRBJ2-3	ASSSGGTQY
TRBV19	TRBJ2-5	ASSSLVADQETQY
TRBV7-2	TRBJ1-2	ASSIGTGGPYT
TRBV4-3	TRBJ2-2	ASGLGREGGELF
TRBV7-3	TRBJ2-2	ASSLIRGTGELF
TRBV11-2	TRBJ2-1	ASSFGTGLDEQF